Sequencing of this T cell receptor (beta chain) was carried out in a study of PD-1 blockade in mismatch repair-deficient tumors. Study-wide points: After pembrolizumab, tumor-resident clones rose rapidly, then generally contracted before radiologic responses.

Sequencing was performed with immunoSEQ multiplex PCR; in TCRdb, only in-frame clones are kept and a portion is missing. The table has about 100,000 clones, approximately 80% seen once. This CDR3 spans 18 amino acids. V was shortened by 0 bases and J by 6 bases, with 21 bases between the two germline ends. The V gene's germline CDR1 is LGHNA and CDR2 YSLEER. Every patient had mismatch repair deficiency by PCR or immunohistochemistry. Three pembrolizumab responders had their TCRs sequenced. There are many counts of this clone. Its target is unknown. The source was peripheral blood, collected about 33 weeks after starting pembrolizumab. This chain links TRBV4-3 with TRBJ1-5; tentative D call: TRBD1 (5 bases). This receptor was identified in an adult with mismatch repair-deficient cancer. The DNA for the CDR3 is TGCGCCAGCAGCCAAGATATTAGTGGGGCAGGGCAGGCTCAGCCCCAGCATTTT. Its translation is CASSQDISGAGQAQPQHF.